The next 4 T cell receptor beta chains were all read from a single sample in a study of identical twins. TCRdb itself ran the 5' RACE reads through MiXCR, one entry per CDR3 protein. The sample includes about 520,000 distinct CDR3 sequences, 20% to 25% seen only once; the top ten take under 0.95%. These data are also associated with another study on T cells expressing NK-cell markers.

The specimen sequenced was CD4+ T cells sorted from blood. These receptors were taken from a woman between 18 and 29 years old in good health.

This clonotype has a single count. This rearrangement joins TRBV10-2 to TRBJ2-7; D perhaps matches TRBD2 (7 bases). V lost 10 bases and J 2 bases, leaving 15 bases between the germline ends. CDR1 is WSHSY, CDR2 SAAADI, per germline. The CDR3 totals 13 residues. The CDR3 nucleotides are TGCGCCACCAGGAGGGGGGGCACCTACGAGCAGTACTTC. As protein: CATRRGGTYEQYF.

The CDR3 is CASSLGRGRNYGYTF. For the CDR3, the DNA is TGTGCCAGCAGTTTAGGGAGGGGGCGCAACTATGGCTACACCTTC. The chain carries TRBV12-3 or TRBV12-4 and TRBJ1-2; 7 bases are shared with TRBD1. V trimming: 1 base; J trimming: 2 bases; junction bases outside the gene matches: 4. The CDR3 spans 15 residues.

The chain is built from TRBV6-5 and TRBJ2-1; TRBD2 matches at 7 bases. This CDR3 has 14 amino acids. With V trimmed by 2 bases and J by 9 bases, 7 bases remained unmatched. Germline CDR1 and CDR2: MNHEY and SVGAGI. As DNA, the CDR3 is TGTGCCAGCAGTTACACTCTACTAGCGAGTGAGCAGTTCTTC. Residues: CASSYTLLASEQFF.

This clonotype has only a few counts. This sequence joins TRBV3-1 and TRBJ1-5; D ambiguous. Germline V gives CDR1 LGHDT, CDR2 YNNKEL (reference sequence). This CDR3 is 16 amino acids long. Deletions cut 0 bases from V and 4 bases from J, with 13 bases between. In DNA form, the CDR3 reads TGTGCCAGCAGCCAAGAAGAGTTACAGAGAAATCAGCCCCAGCATTTT. Amino acids: CASSQEELQRNQPQHF.